This T cell receptor (beta chain) was profiled in a study of blood T cell repertoires in COVID-19. Whole-study context: T cells, B-cell-depleted T cells, or PBMCs provided the cDNA or gDNA that served as material.

With V trimmed by 4 bases and J by 3 bases, 5 bases remained unmatched. Germline CDR1 is LNHDA and CDR2 is SQIVND (reference sequence). This CDR3 has 14 residues. Data came from immunoSEQ multiplex PCR; TCRdb stores just in-frame clones and leaves some out. Of 30,000 to 45,000 clones listed, approximately 80% are singletons. This clone was observed a few times. The chain has TRBV19 and TRBJ2-7, with TRBD1 matching over 8 bases. The sequenced sample was peripheral blood. This TCR derives from a man between 65 and 85 years old with acute or convalescent COVID-19. CDR3: CASSRTGKNYEQYF. DNA of the CDR3: TGTGCCAGTAGTAGGACAGGGAAGAACTACGAGCAGTACTTC. Full variable domain (rest looked up from reference TRBV19 and TRBJ2-7): DGGITQSPKYLFRKEGQNVTLSCEQNLNHDAMYWYRQDPGQGLRLIYYSQIVNDFQKGDIAEGYSVSREKKESFPLTVTSAQKNPTAFYLCASSRTGKNYEQYFGPGTRLTVT.